The rows below give T cell receptor beta chains drawn from one sample of a study of long-term antiretroviral therapy in people with HIV. Sequencing used immunoSEQ multiplex PCR; TCRdb keeps in-frame clones, though not all of them. The sample shows over 20,000 clones, about 80% of them seen only once. The sample was unsorted PBMCs, taken 0.5 years after starting antiretroviral therapy. The receptors derive from a man younger than 35 with HIV. CDR3s include the opening cysteine and the closing phenylalanine or tryptophan. D genes are given only for firm matches. Clone size, where shown, is once, few, many, or a class for clones that have expanded.

len: 14; v_gene: TRBV19; abundance: .; d_gene: .; j_gene: TRBJ2-1; CDR3nt: TGTGCCAGTAGTATCAGGGACTCCTACAATGAGCAGTTCTTC; CDR3aa: CASSIRDSYNEQFF
len: 15; v_gene: TRBV14; abundance: .; d_gene: .; j_gene: TRBJ1-1; CDR3nt: TGTGCCAGCAGCCAAGTTCTCGTCCTAGCCTCTGAAGCTTTCTTT; CDR3aa: CASSQVLVLASEAFF
len: 13; v_gene: TRBV7-3; abundance: few; d_gene: .; j_gene: TRBJ1-5; CDR3nt: TGTGCCAGCAGCTTAGGAATTAATCAGCCCCAGCATTTT; CDR3aa: CASSLGINQPQHF
len: 14; v_gene: TRBV10-3; abundance: .; d_gene: .; j_gene: TRBJ1-2; CDR3nt: TGTGCCATCAAAAAGGTGCCAGCGGACTATGGCTACACCTTC; CDR3aa: CAIKKVPADYGYTF
len: 13; v_gene: TRBV6-4; abundance: .; d_gene: .; j_gene: TRBJ1-1; CDR3nt: TGTGCAAAAAAGAGGGGGTTGAACACTGAAGCTTTCTTT; CDR3aa: CAKKRGLNTEAFF
len: 15; v_gene: TRBV28; abundance: .; d_gene: .; j_gene: TRBJ2-2; CDR3nt: TGTGCCAGCAGTATAGCCAGGAAGAACACCGGGGAGCTGTTTTTT; CDR3aa: CASSIARKNTGELFF
len: 14; v_gene: TRBV27; abundance: .; d_gene: .; j_gene: TRBJ2-3; CDR3nt: TGTGCCAGCAGTTTAGAGAGAGCCACAGATACGCAGTATTTT; CDR3aa: CASSLERATDTQYF
len: 14; v_gene: TRBV25-1; abundance: .; d_gene: .; j_gene: TRBJ1-5; CDR3nt: TGTGCCAGCAGGGGGTGGGGGGACAATCAGCCCCAGCATTTT; CDR3aa: CASRGWGDNQPQHF
len: 15; v_gene: TRBV5-1; abundance: .; d_gene: .; j_gene: TRBJ1-1; CDR3nt: TGCGCCAGCAGGCAACTCAGGGAGGGTGGAACTGAAGCTTTCTTT; CDR3aa: CASRQLREGGTEAFF
len: 15; v_gene: TRBV5-6; abundance: few; d_gene: .; j_gene: TRBJ2-2; CDR3nt: TGTGCCAGCAGCTTGGCGAGGGGTCGGACCGGGGAGCTGTTTTTT; CDR3aa: CASSLARGRTGELFF
len: 14; v_gene: TRBV6-1; abundance: .; d_gene: TRBD1; j_gene: TRBJ2-1; CDR3nt: TGTGCCAGCAGTGAAATGGACAGGTACAATGAGCAGTTCTTC; CDR3aa: CASSEMDRYNEQFF
len: 12; v_gene: TRBV7-3; abundance: .; d_gene: .; j_gene: TRBJ1-1; CDR3nt: TGTGCCAGCAGCCCGGGGGGCACTGAAGCTTTCTTT; CDR3aa: CASSPGGTEAFF
len: 14; v_gene: TRBV19; abundance: .; d_gene: .; j_gene: TRBJ2-1; CDR3nt: TGTGCCAGTAGTATATGGGGGGTCCACAATGAGCAGTTCTTC; CDR3aa: CASSIWGVHNEQFF
len: 12; v_gene: TRBV2; abundance: .; d_gene: .; j_gene: TRBJ1-2; CDR3nt: TGTGCCAGCAGTGAAGACGTAGACGGCTACACCTTC; CDR3aa: CASSEDVDGYTF
len: 14; v_gene: TRBV6-5; abundance: .; d_gene: .; j_gene: TRBJ1-4; CDR3nt: TGTGCCAGCAGCTCCGGGACAAGCAATGAAAAACTGTTTTTT; CDR3aa: CASSSGTSNEKLFF
len: 16; v_gene: TRBV4-3; abundance: .; d_gene: .; j_gene: TRBJ1-3; CDR3nt: TGCGCCAGCAGCCCGCATTGGGGGGCCCCGGAGGACACCATATATTTT; CDR3aa: CASSPHWGAPEDTIYF
len: 14; v_gene: TRBV6-5; abundance: .; d_gene: .; j_gene: TRBJ1-1; CDR3nt: TGTGCCAGCACAGGAAGCACCCGGAACACTGAAGCTTTCTTT; CDR3aa: CASTGSTRNTEAFF
len: 14; v_gene: TRBV7-3; abundance: .; d_gene: .; j_gene: TRBJ1-4; CDR3nt: TGTGCCAGCAGCTTAAATCCAGGGAAGGAAAAACTGTTTTTT; CDR3aa: CASSLNPGKEKLFF
len: 16; v_gene: TRBV4-3; abundance: .; d_gene: .; j_gene: TRBJ2-3; CDR3nt: TGCGCCAGCAGCCAAGAGGCAGCCCAGCTTACTTATACGCAGTATTTT; CDR3aa: CASSQEAAQLTYTQYF
len: 14; v_gene: TRBV7-9; abundance: once; d_gene: .; j_gene: TRBJ2-3; CDR3nt: TGTGCCAGCAGCTTAGGGGCAACGCCGGATACGCAGTATTTT; CDR3aa: CASSLGATPDTQYF
len: 17; v_gene: TRBV28; abundance: .; d_gene: .; j_gene: TRBJ1-4; CDR3nt: TGTGCCAGCAGTTTACCGGGACGGGTGGCAGTTGGTGAAAAACTGTTTTTT; CDR3aa: CASSLPGRVAVGEKLFF
len: 12; v_gene: TRBV29-1; abundance: .; d_gene: .; j_gene: TRBJ1-4; CDR3nt: TGCAGCGTCGGGACGGTCAATGAAAAACTGTTTTTT; CDR3aa: CSVGTVNEKLFF